This record looks at one T cell receptor beta chain sequence and its context. Its antigen remains undetermined. No qualities accompany the bases; no much larger clone lies one base away. The library was built by means of PCR. The instrument given in TCRdb is Illumina HiSeq 2500. TCR libraries were prepared with molecular barcoding, using unique molecular identifiers to normalize TCRbeta repertoire quantification. Starting from the raw public reads, TCRdb applied fastp trimming at Q25, assembled clones with MiXCR and retained in-frame beta chains. Rows merge per CDR3 protein into single entries with the most common DNA and genes. The sample contains approximately 650,000 distinct CDR3 sequences, approximately 14% of them found a single time. Together, the top ten hold around 0.76% of the sample. The data derive from a study of T-cell reconstitution after alpha-beta-depleted transplantation in children (dated by TCRdb to 2016 to 2017). Study-level background: T-cell immune reconstitution after TCRalphabeta/CD19-depleted allogeneic hematopoietic cell transplantation in children was quantitatively tracked in the study by means of TCR repertoire profiling.

General study outcomes and caveats: The apparently early recovery of alphabetaT-cell counts about two months after transplant reportedly depended on only several hundred rapidly expanded clones that came from non-depleted graft cells. Over subsequent months, a decline in hyperexpanded clone frequencies was noted, and after one year, T-cell counts and TCRbeta diversity were mostly ascribed to newly produced T cells. In some patients, the high TCRbeta diversity seen at day 60 was put down to recipient T cells and intrathymic progenitors that had survived conditioning.

What this sample's treatment or condition label stands for: allogeneic hematopoietic cell transplantation with graft depleted of TCRalphabeta T cells and CD19 B cells. The transplant recipients were children given TCRalphabeta/CD19-depleted allogeneic hematopoietic cell grafts. V loses 4 bases at its end and J loses 4 bases; junction bases beyond the gene matches: 9. Taken from cysteine to phenylalanine, the CDR3 has 16 residues. The sequence is cut down to CDR3 DNA, 48 bases in frame from base 1. CDR1 MDHEN and CDR2 SYDVKM are derived from the germline V gene. The chain is assembled from TRBV28 and TRBJ2-7; 11 junctional bases match TRBD2. Specimen: PBMCs, collected before TCRalphabeta/CD19-depleted stem cell transplant. The sequence derives from a girl aged 2-9 years with congenital amegakaryocytic thrombocytopenia, due to receive a stem cell transplant. The bases read TGTGCCAGCAGTTCCAGCCGTAGCGGGAGGGTTTACGAGCAGTACTTC. Translated, it gives CASSSSRSGRVYEQYF.